This TCR beta chain was recovered during a study of tissue T cells after allogeneic stem cell transplantation. Regarding the study as a whole: Sampling depth was limited, and the cohort was small and clinically varied.

Using immunoSEQ multiplex PCR, the repertoire was profiled, and TCRdb retains in-frame clones only, with some absent. The table includes 8,000 to 10,000 clones, around 62% detected once. A word on this clone: What it binds is unknown.

V was clipped by 4 bases and J by 6 bases, with 9 bases between them. The CDR3 is 12 residues long. Germline V gives CDR1 SEHNR, CDR2 FQNEAQ (reference sequence). This chain links TRBV7-9 with TRBJ1-2; TRBD1 might be the D (5 bases). The clonotype comes from a woman between 18 and 50 years old with breast cancer. Specimen: tissue from the ileum, collected at autopsy. The CDR3 here is CASSSAGDGYTF. CDR3 DNA sequence: TGTGCCAGCAGCTCTGCGGGGGATGGCTACACCTTC.